The 24 T cell receptor beta chains given below trace back to one sample, sequenced in a study of control samples from healthy donors and cancer patients. Clones were sequenced by immunoSEQ multiplex PCR, and TCRdb holds only the in-frame ones, with some missing. The table lists roughly 400,000 clones, 75% to 95% of them singletons. Sample: PBMCs. These receptors originate from a man aged 35-49 years with head and neck cancer.

This clone has just one count. This rearrangement joins TRBV10-1 to TRBJ2-7, with D possibly TRBD1 on 6 matching bases. This CDR3 comprises 14 residues. CDR1 is WNHNN and CDR2 is SYGVQD in the germline V gene (reference sequence). The V gene lost 3 bases and the J gene lost 3 bases, with 12 bases spanning the gap. CDR3 coding DNA: TGCGCCAGCAGTGACCGACAGGATTTCTACGAGCAGTACTTC. As protein: CASSDRQDFYEQYF.

The table lists this clone with a count of one. This rearrangement joins TRBV27 to TRBJ2-5, with D possibly being TRBD2 (7 bases). Trimming shortened V by 6 bases and J by 1 base, and 21 bases separated the two germline ends. This CDR3 contains 17 residues. Germline CDR1 MNHEY, CDR2 SMNVEV (reference sequence). The CDR3, as DNA: TGTGCCAGCAGGGGGTTCGAGGCGGGGGCCGTCCAAGAGACCCAGTACTTC. Translating it yields CASRGFEAGAVQETQYF.

The rearrangement uses TRBV7-2 and TRBJ1-2, with D tentatively TRBD1 (6 bases). The V and J ends lost 2 bases and 6 bases respectively, with 13 bases between them. From germline, CDR1 is SGHTA and CDR2 FQGNSA. This CDR3 is built from 14 residues. DNA for the CDR3: TGTGCCAGCAGCTTAAGGGGGGCAGGGGATGGCTACACCTTC. Translation gives CASSLRGAGDGYTF.

The chain is built from TRBV6-1 and TRBJ2-3, with 12 positions matching TRBD2. The CDR3 extends over 16 amino acids. CDR1 MNHNS and CDR2 SASEGT come from the germline V gene. The junction had 0 bases not matched to a gene; V was cut back by 1 base and J by 1 base. The CDR3 DNA sequence: TGTGCCAGCAGTGAAGGACTAGCGGGGGGCACAGATACGCAGTATTTT. Its translation is CASSEGLAGGTDTQYF.

The chain links TRBV30 to TRBJ1-1; 7 positions agree with TRBD1. Per the germline V gene, CDR1 is GTSNPN and CDR2 is SVGIG (reference sequence). The CDR3 contains 13 residues. J lost 3 bases, V lost 1 base, and 2 bases had no gene match. The CDR3 coding sequence is TGTGCCTGGAGTGGCCAGGGGGACACTGAAGCTTTCTTT. This codes for CAWSGQGDTEAFF.

The chain uses TRBV5-6 and TRBJ1-2, with D perhaps TRBD1 (5 bases). CDR1 SGHDT and CDR2 YYEEEE come from the germline V gene. The CDR3 spans 15 residues. V lost 4 bases to trimming and J lost 2 bases, with 15 bases between them. The CDR3 DNA reads TGTGCCAGCAGCCAACAGGCTAAGGAGAACTATGGCTACACCTTC. The encoded protein is CASSQQAKENYGYTF.

The rearrangement links TRBV14 to TRBJ2-4; D remains unclear. Per the germline V gene, CDR1 is SGHDN and CDR2 is FVKESK. The length of the CDR3 is 16 residues. Trimming shortened V by 4 bases and J by 1 base, and 14 bases separated the two germline ends. The CDR3 DNA follows: TGTGCCAGCAGCCCGAACACGGGCTTGGCCAAAAACATTCAGTACTTC. It specifies CASSPNTGLAKNIQYF.

The chain carries TRBV19 and TRBJ2-1; 8 bases map to TRBD1. Germline CDR1 reads LNHDA; CDR2 reads SQIVND (reference sequence). The CDR3 covers 14 residues. J was trimmed by 0 bases and V by 7 bases; bases with no gene match: 2. CDR3 coding DNA: TGTGCCAGTAACGACAGGGGCTCCTACAATGAGCAGTTCTTC. This sequence encodes CASNDRGSYNEQFF.

A word on this clone: Its ends do not fully match the called genes, so a read error is possible. The same CDR3 also results from other DNA sequences found in this sample. V is TRBV4-3 and J is TRBJ2-7, with 7 bases lining up with TRBD2. The CDR3 length is 17 residues. Germline lookup yields CDR1 LGHNA and CDR2 YSLEER. The CDR3 bases are TGCGCCAGCAGTCAAGAGGTGACCCCGGGGTTCGGGAGGGAGCAGTACTTC. Its translation is CASSQEVTPGFGREQYF.

The V call is TRBV4-1, the J call TRBJ2-4, with D tentatively TRBD1 (7 bases). This CDR3 has 15 amino acids. Germline CDR1 and CDR2: MGHRA and YSYEKL. The V gene lost 0 bases and the J gene lost 7 bases, with 13 bases spanning the gap. CDR3 sequence: CASSQEARGVNIQYF. The CDR3 nucleotides read TGCGCCAGCAGCCAAGAGGCCAGGGGGGTGAACATTCAGTACTTC.

The chain couples TRBV28 to TRBJ2-3; D ambiguous. Germline V gene data show CDR1 as MDHEN and CDR2 as SYDVKM. This CDR3 region has 13 residues. With 4 bases removed from V and 1 base from J, the gap between germline ends came to 6 bases. The CDR3 loop is CASSSPRTDTQYF. CDR3 coding DNA: TGTGCCAGCAGTTCCCCTCGCACAGATACGCAGTATTTT.

The chain combines TRBV30 with TRBJ2-3, with TRBD2 identical over 9 bases. Germline V lookup: CDR1 GTSNPN, CDR2 SVGIG (reference sequence). V shed 2 bases and J 1 base; nucleotides not matched to a gene: 1. The CDR3 contains 14 residues. The CDR3 DNA reads TGTGCCTGGAGTCAGCGGGGGGGCACAGATACGCAGTATTTT. Its protein is CAWSQRGGTDTQYF.

The sample holds a few counts of this clone. The genes are TRBV6-5 and TRBJ1-1; the D is unclear. Germline CDR1 MNHEY, CDR2 SVGAGI. Trimming took 2 bases from V and 0 from J, leaving 10 bases between them. This CDR3 region has 15 residues. The CDR3 spells CASSYTAHLNTEAFF. The CDR3 nucleotides read TGTGCCAGCAGTTACACCGCACATCTGAACACTGAAGCTTTCTTT.

The chain couples TRBV3-1 (or the pseudogene TRBV3-2) to TRBJ1-3; no reliable D call. The CDR3 length is 13 residues. V lost 6 bases to trimming and J lost 4 bases, with 10 bases between them. Germline values: CDR1 LGHDT, CDR2 YNNKEL (reference sequence). CDR3 DNA sequence: TGTGCCAGCAGTCTCCAGGTCGGAAACACCATATATTTT. Its protein is CASSLQVGNTIYF.

This clone is a singleton in its sample. V and J are TRBV27 and TRBJ2-6, with 8 bases aligning to TRBD1. With V trimmed by 8 bases and J by 1 base, 7 bases remained unmatched. The CDR3 loop spans 16 amino acids. Germline lookup yields CDR1 MNHEY and CDR2 SMNVEV (reference sequence). The CDR3 protein is CASSPGGVSGANVLTF. CDR3 sequence (DNA): TGTGCCAGCTCCCCAGGGGGCGTATCTGGGGCCAACGTCCTGACTTTC.

The chain recombines TRBV7-3 with TRBJ2-3, with 7 bases identical to TRBD1. The CDR3 has 15 amino acids. Germline-derived CDR1 and CDR2 are SGHTA and FQGTGA. J was trimmed by 4 bases and V by 1 base; bases with no gene match: 5. The CDR3 here is CASSLNRGEADTQYF. The CDR3 DNA follows: TGTGCCAGCAGCTTAAACAGGGGAGAAGCAGATACGCAGTATTTT.

The J gene is TRBJ2-7, the V gene TRBV25-1; weak D call: TRBD1 (5 bases). This CDR3 contains 16 residues. V gave up 0 bases and J gave up 4 bases, with 16 bases separating them. In germline, CDR1 is MGHDK, CDR2 SYGVNS. For the CDR3, the DNA is TGTGCCAGCAGTGAATACCCCGTTAAGGGGCCTTACGAGCAGTACTTC. Amino acid sequence: CASSEYPVKGPYEQYF.

The chain employs TRBV29-1 and TRBJ1-1; TRBD1 aligns across 8 bases. With 4 bases clipped from V and 0 bases from J, the junction kept 13 bases outside the gene matches. CDR1 is SQVTM and CDR2 is ANQGSEA in the germline V gene. The length of the CDR3 is 17 residues. CDR3 residues: CSVARGPRHQMNTEAFF. The CDR3 DNA is TGCAGCGTTGCCAGGGGGCCCCGACACCAAATGAACACTGAAGCTTTCTTT.

The V gene is TRBV28, the J gene TRBJ2-1, with a tentative D call TRBD2 (5 bases). Germline V CDR1 and CDR2: MDHEN, SYDVKM. This CDR3 has 14 amino acids. V was clipped by 5 bases and J by 8 bases, with 16 bases between them. In nucleotides, the CDR3 is TGTGCCAGCAGTCGAGCGTCACCGCGGGATGAGCAGTTCTTC. This codes for CASSRASPRDEQFF.

This chain connects TRBV19 to TRBJ1-1, with TRBD1 identical over 8 bases. V trimming: 5 bases; J trimming: 4 bases; junction bases outside the gene matches: 6. This CDR3 spans 14 amino acids. Germline CDR1 is LNHDA and CDR2 is SQIVND (reference sequence). For the CDR3, the DNA is TGTGCCAGTAGTTTCCTTACAGGGGGCACTGAAGCTTTCTTT. Amino acid sequence: CASSFLTGGTEAFF.

The chain links TRBV27 to TRBJ2-1; perhaps TRBD2 as D (6 bases). V was cut by 7 bases and J by 9 bases, with 16 bases left in between. The CDR3 totals 13 residues. The V gene's germline CDR1 is MNHEY and CDR2 SMNVEV (reference sequence). CDR3 DNA sequence: TGTGCCAGCACCGGGACTGGGGAGCGTGAGCAGTTCTTC. This gives the protein CASTGTGEREQFF.

In its sample, this clone was seen once. The chain uses TRBV25-1 and TRBJ2-7, with D unresolved. This CDR3 has 14 residues. Deletions cut 8 bases from V and 2 bases from J, with 16 bases between. The V gene's germline CDR1 is MGHDK and CDR2 SYGVNS. The CDR3 DNA reads TGTGCCAGCGCTCCGGAGCTACTCCCCTACGAGCAGTACTTC. This codes for CASAPELLPYEQYF.

The sample holds one count of this clone. The chain links TRBV4-1 to TRBJ2-7; D is undetermined. This CDR3 spans 12 amino acids. The V end lost 1 base, the J end lost 3 bases, and 4 bases lay between the germline ends. Germline values: CDR1 MGHRA, CDR2 YSYEKL. This CDR3 is CASSQVDYEQYF. CDR3 nucleotides: TGCGCCAGCAGCCAAGTAGACTACGAGCAGTACTTC.

The gene calls are TRBV6-6 and TRBJ1-3, with D possibly TRBD1 on 6 matching bases. This CDR3 is built from 16 residues. Germline V gene sequence: CDR1 MNHNY, CDR2 SVGAGI (reference sequence). Trimming cost V 0 bases and J 4 bases, with 13 bases left between them. The CDR3 region has the DNA TGTGCCAGCAGTTACTCCATGGACAGTAGAGGAAACACCATATATTTT. Translation: CASSYSMDSRGNTIYF.